This T cell receptor (beta chain) derives from a study of T cells in Graves' hyperthyroidism and ophthalmopathy. Study-level findings and limits: Expanded thyroid clonotypes (above 0.001) were mostly also found in blood.

The investigators amplified TCR beta CDR3 regions from RNA transcripts. RT-PCR in the first round (using the HTBI primer set) targeted the TCR CDR3. TCRdb re-called the multiplex PCR reads through MiXCR, storing one row per CDR3 protein. The data hold about 400,000 distinct CDR3 sequences, with under 15% observed a single time. Clinicians diagnosed patients from clinical symptoms, serum thyroxine and TRAb, thyroid ultrasound and orbital computed tomography. Germline V gives CDR1 LNHNV, CDR2 YYDKDF (reference sequence). This CDR3 is built from 15 residues. A note on this clonotype: Antigen unknown. Germline and junction disagree at one end, which may indicate a read error.

The chain links TRBV15 to TRBJ2-5; D is unclear. The TCR sequence derives from a man between 18 and 35 years old with Graves' ophthalmopathy. Sample: blood. CDR3 region: CAASRVFQERETQYF. The CDR3 DNA reads TGTGCCGCCAGCAGAGTATTCCAGGAACGAGAGACCCAGTACTTC.